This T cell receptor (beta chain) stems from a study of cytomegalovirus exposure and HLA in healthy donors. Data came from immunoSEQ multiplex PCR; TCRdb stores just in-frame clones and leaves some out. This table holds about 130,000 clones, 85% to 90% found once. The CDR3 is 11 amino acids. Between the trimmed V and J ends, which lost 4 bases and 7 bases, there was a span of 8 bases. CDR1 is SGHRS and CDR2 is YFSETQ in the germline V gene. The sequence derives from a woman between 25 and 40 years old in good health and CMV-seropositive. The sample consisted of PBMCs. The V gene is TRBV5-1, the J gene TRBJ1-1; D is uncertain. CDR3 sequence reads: CASSLGFEAFF. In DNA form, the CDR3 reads TGCGCCAGCAGCCTAGGCTTTGAAGCTTTCTTT. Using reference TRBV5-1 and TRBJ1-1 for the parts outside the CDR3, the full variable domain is KAGVTQTPRYLIKTRGQQVTLSCSPISGHRSVSWYQQTPGQGLQFLFEYFSETQRNKGNFPGRFSGRQFSNSRSEMNVSTLELGDSALYLCASSLGFEAFFGQGTRLTVV.